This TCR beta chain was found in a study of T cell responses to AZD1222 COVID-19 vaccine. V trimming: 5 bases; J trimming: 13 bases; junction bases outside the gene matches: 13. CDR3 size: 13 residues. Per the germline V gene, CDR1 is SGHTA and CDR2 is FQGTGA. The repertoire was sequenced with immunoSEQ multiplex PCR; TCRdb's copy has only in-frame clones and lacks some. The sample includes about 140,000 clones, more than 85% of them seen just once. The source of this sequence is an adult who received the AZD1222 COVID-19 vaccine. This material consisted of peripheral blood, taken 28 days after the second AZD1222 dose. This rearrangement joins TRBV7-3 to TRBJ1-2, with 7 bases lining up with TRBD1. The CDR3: CASSNDRDSSFTF. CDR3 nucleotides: TGTGCCAGCAGCAACGACAGGGATAGTTCATTCACCTTC.